This TCR beta chain was retrieved from a study of blood T cell repertoires in COVID-19 (TCRdb year 2020). For the wider study: Samples from collaborators originated in the United States, Italy and Spain and spanned both the acute and convalescent phases of COVID-19. The prospective study material was composed of cDNA or gDNA derived from T cells, B-cell-depleted T cells, or PBMCs. The dataset comprised deeply sampled blood TCRbeta repertoires from subjects exposed to, actively infected with, or recovered from COVID-19. The repertoires were released in a freely available public database meant as a resource for research on the immune response to SARS-CoV-2. Samples were obtained from the ongoing ImmuneRACE study (first 160 participants) and from over 1,000 subjects provided by 6 global collaborators. A de-identified subject ID, COVID-19 status, age in years and sex were almost always included in the sample metadata. Where available, HLA class I and class II types were obtained from metadata supplied by the sample provider rather than from assay-based typing. Overall results and qualifications from the work: The amount of clinical and demographic metadata varied by source and participant and was provided uncurated.

Points on this clone: Its antigen is unknown. No base-level quality is on record; no much larger clone is a single base apart.

Each collaborating institution followed its own protocols to collect whole blood in K2EDTA tubes. For TCRbeta analysis, collaborator samples were shipped as frozen whole blood, as isolated PBMCs, or as DNA extracted from either sample type. The CDR3 starts with the cysteine, ends with the phenylalanine, and has 14 residues. The DNA shown is the 42-base CDR3, in frame from base 1. V is cut by 0 bases and J by 6 bases, and the space between the germline ends is 8 bases. Per the germline V gene (reference sequence), SEHNR is the CDR1 and FQNEAQ is the CDR2. TCRbeta CDR3 regions were amplified from genomic DNA by means of the immunoSEQ Assay, a bias-controlled multiplex PCR. On the study's bioinformatics: Within the assay, amplification of reference gene primers was used to estimate how many nucleated cells each sample contained. Sequence reads were collapsed and filtered to measure the absolute abundance of every unique TCRbeta CDR3 rearrangement. Productive Simpson clonality was computed per sample as the square root of Simpson's diversity index over productive rearrangements. Entries here come from immuneACCESS through TCRdb and include only in-frame sequences with V and J called. Some clones fail to appear in such tables; in the studies checked, an unresolved V gene covers under half of the shortfall, and the cause of the remainder is unknown. V and J calls and clone size are copied from that table; D and trimming were computed from the DNA. This sample holds tens of thousands of clones; over 75% were observed only once. The ten largest account for 3% of the sample.

The TCR sequence derives from a man aged 45 to 65 with active COVID-19. The sequence is built from TRBV7-9 and TRBJ2-2; tentative D gene TRBD2, with 5 bases matching. Material: peripheral blood. The CDR3: CASSLAGVSGELFF. The DNA sequence is as follows: TGTGCCAGCAGCTTAGCGGGAGTTTCCGGGGAGCTGTTTTTT.